Sequencing of this T cell receptor (beta chain) was carried out in a study of T cell responses to AZD1222 COVID-19 vaccine (dated by TCRdb to about 2021). Describing the broader study: A total of 230 to 250 trial participants underwent TCR sequencing, of whom 207 received two doses of AZD1222 and 26 received two doses of the MenACWY control vaccine. Trial participants were enrolled by age into 18-55, 56-69 and 70-plus year subgroups, with roughly 160, 29 and 62 TCR-sequenced participants respectively. Paper-wide results and their limitations: Most participants were white British and females outnumbered males, and the authors suggested that clonal diversity may have been underestimated. Because no day 14 peak-response samples were available, repertoires were characterized only after the peak T cell response. The 56-69-year group was small, and its depth increase did not reach significance, likely because of low power. A significant rise in spike-specific TCR breadth and depth was observed after two AZD1222 doses relative to day 0 and relative to MenACWY recipients. Reportedly, almost half of the unique spike-specific TCRs recognized epitopes lying outside the regions that are mutated in the B.1.351 and B.1.1.7 variants. The vaccine-associated CD4 TCRs covered the entire spike protein, and the dominant responses fell in regions 160-218 and 743-854. Conclusions about previously exposed vaccinees were limited because only six AZD1222 recipients were SARS-CoV-2 seropositive at baseline.

As regards this clone: Its antigen target is currently unknown.

CDR3 length: 15 amino acids, cysteine to phenylalanine. The CDR3 DNA has 45 bases and is translated from base 1. V lost 4 bases and J lost 1 base; the stretch between them is 11 bases long. CDR1 and CDR2 (SNHLY, FYNNEI) derive from the germline V gene. The CDR3 regions of human TCRbeta chains were analyzed by immunosequencing. The original methods were these. Repertoire TCRs were checked for matches against a reference library of SARS-CoV-2-specific TCRs that had been generated using the MIRA antigen-specificity platform. Breadth was defined as the fraction of unique TCRs that were SARS-CoV-2-associated, and depth was defined as the fraction of total T cells that were SARS-CoV-2-associated. Using the MIRA data, every spike-specific TCR was mapped to the spike region that the TCR reacted to and assigned to either a CD4 or a CD8 class. Log10-transformed breadth and depth values were compared by one-way ANOVA with Sidak's multiple comparisons tests. TCRdb mirrors the immuneACCESS table, restricted to in-frame sequences. Some clones are absent from its copies; in checked studies, under half trace to an unresolved V gene, and the reason for the others is unknown. The DNA was the basis for D and trimming; V, J and clone size are from that table. The table of this sample itemizes over 130,000 clones. The ten largest clones take up about 2.2% of the sample.

The time point label of this sample denotes: baseline before first vaccination. The vaccinee samples were drawn from two UK trials, COV001 and COV002, one of which was a single-blind randomized controlled phase 2/3 trial testing AZD1222 (ChAdOx1 nCoV-19) in healthy adults. Trial participant PBMC samples were collected at day 0 and day 28 after the second dose for TCRbeta chain sequencing. The sequenced sample was peripheral blood. The rearrangement combines TRBV2 with TRBJ2-4, and TRBD2 may be the D gene, going by 5 matching bases. This TCR was sampled from an adult in good health. The CDR3 sequence is CASSVWSGAKNIQYF. The nucleotide sequence reads TGTGCCAGCAGTGTATGGTCGGGGGCCAAAAACATTCAGTACTTC.